This T cell receptor (beta chain) emerged from a study of beta chain features in type 1 diabetes listed by TCRdb under 2018. Background on the whole study: No differences in mean age, gender distribution, total cell number or subset yield were found between patients and healthy donors. A total of over 90,000,000 sorted cells were examined across all samples, and a strong correlation was observed between cell number per subset and RNA yield. Whereas all 30 or so donors provided naive and central memory subsets, regulatory and stem cell-like memory subsets were isolated from just 8 patients and about 8 healthy donors. In the study, recently diagnosed type 1 diabetes patients and matched healthy donors were compared on the TCRB repertoires of their sorted circulating CD4+ T cell subsets.

What the research found in general, with its limitations: In all four CD4+ subsets, TCRB CDR3 length was moderately but significantly shorter in type 1 diabetes patients. Naive, central memory and regulatory TCRB repertoires appeared more similar among patients than among healthy donors. Sequencing cDNA rather than genomic DNA could over-represent highly expressing activated cells, although activation and CD3 levels did not differ between groups. HLA sub-analyses involved small numbers of individuals, so any influence of HLA type on TCRB rearrangement remained unresolved. At VDJ recombination sites, type 1 diabetes patients had fewer insertions and more deleted nucleotides, which implies abnormalities in thymic rearrangement. PCR might favor shorter templates, but patient and control samples were amplified and corrected together, so any skew would affect both groups equally.

As to this clone: The antigen it binds to is not known. Per-base quality was not reported, and no clone a single base away is much larger than it.

A single peripheral blood draw of approximately 100 mL on average was collected from each donor into heparinised tubes. A BD FACSAria II was used to sort naive, central memory, regulatory and stem cell-like memory CD4+ T cells with a panel that included CD45RO, CCR7, CD25, CD127, CD95 and CD27. All sorted populations exceeded 95% purity. PBMCs were isolated right away by Lymphoprep density gradient centrifugation and were stained directly, without culture. Samples were stained and sorted in pairs, with one healthy donor and one patient per experiment, so that batch effects were minimized. Taken from cysteine to phenylalanine, the CDR3 has 16 residues. Of all the DNA, just the CDR3 is kept, 48 bases in frame from base 1. The germline V gene encodes CDR1 SGHDT and CDR2 YYEEEE. Relative to germline, V is 0 bases shorter and J is 4 bases shorter, with 14 bases between their ends. The entire amount of isolated RNA was reverse transcribed using the High Capacity cDNA Reverse Transcription Kit, so the sequenced TCRB transcripts were expressed ones. Deep immunoSEQ sequencing was applied to naive, central memory and regulatory T cell samples, giving an average of roughly 3.6 million total reads per sample. Sorted cells were lysed in RLT buffer and RNA was extracted with DNase-treated RNeasy Micro or Mini kits, depending on cell number. To prevent cross-contamination, each cell subset was processed individually, whereas patient and healthy donor samples were processed jointly. The immunoSEQ multiplex PCR was used to amplify TCRB sequences from cDNA, generating 87-bp fragments that spanned the CDR3 region. The amplicons were sequenced using the Illumina HiSeq platform. As for the original processing: Synthetic template baselines were used to correct PCR bias computationally, reads within Hamming distance 2 were collapsed together, and singletons that could not be merged were discarded. Reads were aligned against IMGT so that V, D and J genes, CDR3 length and insertions or deletions at six rearrangement sites could be assigned. Clonotype counts were normalized to sorted cell number within each subset before computing true diversity and Gini coefficients with the tcR R package. Repertoire sharing was quantified using the overlap coefficient calculated on TCRB nucleotide sequences. The clones in this table, taken by TCRdb from immuneACCESS, are in-frame only. Not every clone is retained; where verified, under half of the shortfall comes from an unresolved V gene, and the cause of the rest is unknown. V and J calls and clone size are as listed in that table; D and trimming were resolved from the DNA. The sample table holds roughly 170,000 clones, of which more than 10% were seen once. Approximately 0.64% of the sample goes to the ten largest clones.

The clonotype was recovered from a woman under 30 in good health. This receptor chain uses TRBV5-6 and TRBJ1-5; the D gene is perhaps TRBD1, on 6 matching bases. Sequenced material: central memory CD4+ T cells from blood. Read as DNA, the sequence is TGTGCCAGCAGCTTGGGTCGCAGGGGAGTTAATCAGCCCCAGCATTTT. It codes for CASSLGRRGVNQPQHF.